The 15 T cell receptor beta chains in this list originate from one sample, sequenced in a study of OX40 agonist ivuxolimab in advanced cancers. The library relied on the immunoSEQ multiplex PCR assay. Entries here come from immuneACCESS through TCRdb and include only in-frame sequences with V and J called. Some clones fail to appear in such tables; in the studies checked, an unresolved V gene covers under half of the shortfall, and the cause of the remainder is unknown. The sample table lists around 60,000 clones, roughly 84% of them with a count of one. Together, the top ten hold 3% of the sample. Source: CD4+ or CD8+ T cells sorted from blood, taken in a trial of the OX40 agonist ivuxolimab. These receptors all stem from an adult with an advanced solid tumor such as melanoma, head and neck, liver or kidney cancer.

The genes are TRBV19 and TRBJ2-3; D possibly corresponds to TRBD1 (5 bases). The V gene's germline CDR1 is LNHDA and CDR2 SQIVND (reference sequence). The CDR3 sequence is 14 residues long. The germline V and J ends were trimmed by 6 bases and 4 bases, with 14 bases remaining between them. CDR3 loop: CASRNRGFADTQYF. CDR3 coding DNA: TGTGCCAGTAGGAATAGGGGATTCGCAGATACGCAGTATTTT.

The J gene is TRBJ2-2, the V gene TRBV9, with TRBD1 matching over 8 bases. This CDR3 has 14 residues. Germline V gene lookup returns CDR1 SGDLS and CDR2 YYNGEE. The V segment lost 0 bases and the J segment 6 bases; nucleotides outside the gene matches: 1. This chain's CDR3 is CASSVDRGAGELFF. The DNA for the CDR3 is TGTGCCAGCAGCGTAGACAGGGGGGCCGGGGAGCTGTTTTTT.

The J gene is TRBJ2-5, the V gene TRBV5-1; D ambiguous. TRBJ2-7 matches the DNA end more closely, so the J call is doubtful. Germline-derived CDR1 and CDR2 are SGHRS and YFSETQ. This CDR3 region has 14 residues. The CDR3 here is CASSLYSPSYEQYF. CDR3 sequence (DNA): TGCGCCAGCAGCTTGTACAGTCCCTCCTACGAGCAGTACTTC.

The gene calls are TRBV11-3 and TRBJ2-2; 9 positions agree with TRBD1. There are 15 residues in the CDR3. Germline V CDR1 and CDR2: SGHNT, YENEEA. Trimming took 5 bases from V and 1 from J; bases not matched to a gene: 2. Here the CDR3 DNA reads TGTGCCAGCAGCCCGGGACAGGGGAACACCGGGGAGCTGTTTTTT. It is translated as CASSPGQGNTGELFF. Drawing the rest from reference TRBV11-3 and TRBJ2-2, the complete variable domain is EAGVVQSPRYKIIEKKQPVAFWCNPISGHNTLYWYLQNLGQGPELLIRYENEEAVDDSQLPKDRFSAERLKGVDSTLKIQPAELGDSAVYLCASSPGQGNTGELFFGEGSRLTVL.

This chain uses TRBV4-2 with TRBJ1-2; maybe TRBD1 (6 bases). The CDR3 spans 14 residues. Trimming took 1 base from V and 6 from J, leaving 12 bases between them. Germline assignment: CDR1 LGHNA and CDR2 YNFKEQ. The CDR3 bases are TGTGCCAGCAGCCAAGTAGGTTCAGGGGATGGCTACACCTTC. Its protein is CASSQVGSGDGYTF.

About this clone itself: Other DNA sequences in the same sample also yield this CDR3. The chain is built from TRBV9 and TRBJ2-1; 13 bases agree with TRBD2. The germline V gene encodes CDR1 SGDLS and CDR2 YYNGEE. V shed 4 bases and J 4 bases; nucleotides not matched to a gene: 2. There are 15 residues in the CDR3. The CDR3 loop is CASSPTSGGYNEQFF. The DNA for the CDR3 is TGTGCCAGCAGCCCGACTAGCGGGGGGTACAATGAGCAGTTCTTC.

The genes are TRBV5-1 and TRBJ2-5, with TRBD2 matching 10 bases. Looked up from germline, CDR1 is SGHRS and CDR2 is YFSETQ. CDR3 length: 15 amino acids. Losses at the gene ends were 2 bases for V and 5 bases for J; bases not matched to a gene: 6. The CDR3 sequence: CASSFTGTSDETQYF. The CDR3, as DNA: TGCGCCAGCAGCTTTACCGGGACTAGCGACGAGACCCAGTACTTC.

Details on this clone: One end of the junction varies from germline; a read error may be responsible. This chain links TRBV5-4 with TRBJ2-7; 10 nucleotides align to TRBD1. The length of the CDR3 is 16 residues. Germline V CDR1 and CDR2: SGHNT, YYREEE (reference sequence). This CDR3 is CASGLASGQGLGEQYF. CDR3 DNA sequence: TGTGCCAGCGGCTTGGCCTCGGGACAGGGGCTTGGTGAGCAGTACTTC.

V gene TRBV19 combines with J gene TRBJ1-3; D remains ambiguous. CDR1 is LNHDA and CDR2 is SQIVND in the germline V gene (reference sequence). The CDR3 sequence is 16 residues long. V was pared by 2 bases and J by 1 base, with 12 bases between. The CDR3 sequence: CASSISEDYSGNTIYF. The CDR3 DNA follows: TGTGCCAGTAGTATATCTGAAGATTATTCTGGAAACACCATATATTTT.

This chain connects TRBV10-1 to TRBJ2-3; 8 nucleotides agree with TRBD1. The CDR3 sequence is 15 residues long. CDR1 and CDR2 (germline): WNHNN, SYGVQD (reference sequence). J was trimmed by 3 bases and V by 0 bases; bases with no gene match: 2. This chain's CDR3 is CASSESRDRTDTQYF. The CDR3 nucleotides read TGCGCCAGCAGTGAGTCCCGGGACAGGACAGATACGCAGTATTTT.

This rearrangement joins TRBV7-2 to TRBJ2-2; D gene ambiguous. Looked up from germline, CDR1 is SGHTA and CDR2 is FQGNSA. Trimming stripped 0 bases from V and 4 bases from J, with 6 bases between. This CDR3 region has 14 residues. The CDR3 sequence is CASSLAAVTGELFF. CDR3 in DNA: TGTGCCAGCAGCTTAGCGGCGGTCACCGGGGAGCTGTTTTTT.

The chain recombines TRBV11-2 with TRBJ2-1, with TRBD2 as a possible D gene (6 bases). The CDR3 extends over 18 amino acids. The V gene lost 2 bases and the J gene lost 3 bases, with 20 bases spanning the gap. The germline V gene encodes CDR1 SGHAT and CDR2 FQNNGV. The CDR3 here is CASSLMSRLRRVYNEQFF. In DNA, the CDR3 is TGTGCCAGCAGCTTAATGTCTAGACTGAGGAGGGTCTACAATGAGCAGTTCTTC.

The V gene is TRBV27, the J gene TRBJ1-4; 8 bases match TRBD1. Germline CDR1 and CDR2: MNHEY and SMNVEV (reference sequence). The CDR3 has 16 residues. With V trimmed by 3 bases and J by 1 base, 4 bases remained unmatched. The CDR3 loop reads CASSFGDRRTNEKLFF. The CDR3 region has the DNA TGTGCCAGCAGTTTTGGGGACAGGCGAACTAATGAAAAACTGTTTTTT.

The chain joins TRBV7-9 to TRBJ1-2; D not resolved. Germline CDR1 is SEHNR and CDR2 is FQNEAQ (reference sequence). Trimming stripped 10 bases from V and 3 bases from J, with 12 bases between. This CDR3 region has 12 residues. The CDR3 nucleotides read TGTGCCATCCCGTCGGAGGACTATGGCTACACCTTC. Amino acid sequence: CAIPSEDYGYTF.

This clone showed up just a few times. This chain links TRBV10-1 with TRBJ2-5; 10 nucleotides line up with TRBD1. The ends lost 5 bases at V and 0 bases at J; junction bases unmatched: 6. CDR1 and CDR2 from the germline V gene are WNHNN and SYGVQD (reference sequence). The CDR3 is made up of 16 amino acids. The CDR3 here is CASSFSTGGDQETQYF. DNA for the CDR3: TGCGCCAGCAGTTTCTCGACAGGGGGCGACCAAGAGACCCAGTACTTC.